These 22 T cell receptor beta chains were all obtained from the same sample, sequenced in a study of blood T cells in healthy people across ages. The second PCR ran about 6 to 11 cycles with a sample-barcoded 5' primer and J-beta primers. TCRdb redid the calling of the 5' RACE reads with MiXCR, one entry per CDR3 protein. The data show 1.5 million to 2 million distinct CDR3 sequences, with 28% seen just once and roughly 8% held by the top ten. The material sequenced was blood. These receptors were obtained from a woman under 40 in good health.

A word on this clonotype: Germline and junction disagree at one end, which may indicate a read error. In nucleotides, the CDR3 is TGTGCCAGCCCACCATATATCGGGGCCAATGAGCAGTTCTTC. Amino acid sequence: CASPPYIGANEQFF. The V gene is TRBV18, the J gene TRBJ2-1, with D possibly being TRBD1 or TRBD2 (5 bases each). The CDR3 totals 14 residues. From germline, CDR1 is KGHSH and CDR2 LQKENI.

This clonotype was found a few times. This chain connects TRBV2 to TRBJ2-3; 10 nucleotides line up with TRBD1. CDR3 length: 16 amino acids. Germline V gives CDR1 SNHLY, CDR2 FYNNEI. Trimming removed 4 bases from V and 3 bases from J; junction bases left unmatched: 7. CDR3 coding DNA: TGTGCCAGCAGTGCCACGACAGGGGGCATAACAGATACGCAGTATTTT. Translation: CASSATTGGITDTQYF. Based on the CDR3 plus reference TRBV2 and TRBJ2-3, the full variable domain is EPEVTQTPSHQVTQMGQEVILRCVPISNHLYFYWYRQILGQKVEFLVSFYNNEISEKSEIFDDQFSVERPDGSNFTLKIRSTKLEDSAMYFCASSATTGGITDTQYFGPGTRLTVL.

The chain uses TRBV10-3 and TRBJ2-6; D is unresolved. The CDR3 totals 11 residues. Germline CDR1 and CDR2: ENHRY and SYGVKD. Trimming took off 5 bases at V and 15 bases at J, with 11 bases between the two ends. CDR3 amino acids: CAISKLSGLTF. In DNA, the CDR3 is TGTGCCATCAGTAAGCTCTCGGGCCTGACTTTC.

The chain is built from TRBV7-3 and TRBJ2-3, with 8 bases lining up with TRBD1. The CDR3 has 13 amino acids. V shed 4 bases and J 4 bases; nucleotides not matched to a gene: 1. Germline V gene lookup returns CDR1 SGHTA and CDR2 FQGTGA. CDR3 DNA sequence: TGTGCCAGCAGCTCCAGGGGGCCAGATACGCAGTATTTT. Protein: CASSSRGPDTQYF.

This clonotype was observed a handful of times. The chain links TRBV7-2 to TRBJ2-1, with D possibly being TRBD2 (7 bases). The CDR3 consists of 16 residues. V lost 4 bases and J 11 bases, leaving 24 bases between the germline ends. CDR1 is SGHTA and CDR2 is FQGNSA in the germline V gene. CDR3 residues: CASSSKARGPALKQFF. Here the CDR3 DNA reads TGTGCCAGCAGCTCCAAGGCGCGGGGGCCAGCTCTAAAGCAGTTCTTC.

As regards this clonotype: The junction does not match germline at one end; this may be a read error. V and J are TRBV29-1 and TRBJ2-5; D not resolved. Germline V gives CDR1 SQVTM, CDR2 ANQGSEA. CDR3 length: 14 residues. CDR3 DNA sequence: TGCTGCGTTGTGGGCAAACCCGAAAAAGAGACCCAGTACTTC. Translating gives CCVVGKPEKETQYF.

This clonotype appeared many times. The J gene is TRBJ2-7, the V gene TRBV15; D is perhaps TRBD1 (6 bases). The germline V and J ends were trimmed by 2 bases and 3 bases, with 11 bases remaining between them. CDR1 and CDR2 from the germline V gene are LNHNV and YYDKDF (reference sequence). This CDR3 comprises 14 residues. In nucleotides, the CDR3 is TGTGCCACCAGCAGATACGGACAGAACTACGAGCAGTACTTC. Protein product: CATSRYGQNYEQYF.

The chain combines TRBV5-1 with TRBJ2-7, with 11 positions matching TRBD1. V lost 3 bases to trimming and J lost 1 base; unmatched junction nucleotides: 6. Looked up from germline, CDR1 is SGHRS and CDR2 is YFSETQ. This CDR3 has 16 amino acids. For the CDR3, the DNA is TGCGCCAGCAGCTCCGGACAGGGGGCTAAATCCTACGAGCAGTACTTC. Residues: CASSSGQGAKSYEQYF.

Notes on this clonotype: The junction and the germline gene differ at one end; a read error may be behind it. The gene calls are TRBV3-1 and TRBJ2-3; maybe TRBD1 (5 bases). The CDR3 length is 14 residues. CDR1 is LGHDT and CDR2 is YNNKEL in the germline V gene (reference sequence). Written as DNA, the CDR3 is TGTGCCAGCAGCCACGACAGATACACAAATACGCAGTATTTT. Translation: CASSHDRYTNTQYF.

This clonotype was counted many times. The chain links TRBV29-1 to TRBJ2-5; unclear D gene. This CDR3 comprises 14 residues. CDR1 is SQVTM and CDR2 is ANQGSEA in the germline V gene. V gave up 2 bases and J gave up 2 bases, with 12 bases separating them. CDR3 nucleotides: TGCAGCGTTGAATTCCTCCCCCTACAAGAGACCCAGTACTTC. It translates to CSVEFLPLQETQYF.

The chain recombines TRBV5-1 with TRBJ1-6; tentatively, D is TRBD1 (6 bases). This CDR3 is built from 14 residues. V shed 2 bases and J shed 8 bases, with 11 bases lying between them. Germline V gene data show CDR1 as SGHRS and CDR2 as YFSETQ. The CDR3 region is CASSFGGSYSPLHF. The CDR3 bases are TGCGCCAGCAGCTTCGGGGGCTCCTATTCACCCCTCCACTTT.

In its sample, this clonotype was seen many times. The rearrangement joins TRBV5-1 to TRBJ2-7; D possibly matches TRBD1 or TRBD2 (6 bases each). Trimming left V 6 bases short and J 6 bases short, with 22 bases between. The CDR3 sequence is 15 residues long. Germline assignment: CDR1 SGHRS and CDR2 YFSETQ. CDR3 sequence reads: CASILAPSGAFEQYF. In DNA form, the CDR3 reads TGCGCCAGCATCCTCGCCCCGTCGGGGGCCTTCGAGCAGTACTTC.

In regard to this clonotype: At one end the junction does not follow the germline gene, possibly because of a read error. The chain has TRBV12-3 or TRBV12-4 and TRBJ1-1; TRBD1 might be the D (6 bases). This CDR3 region has 13 residues. CDR3 residues: CASRLDRNAEAFF. The CDR3 DNA reads as TGTGCCAGCAGGTTAGACAGGAACGCTGAAGCTTTCTTT.

As regards this clonotype: Because the CDR3 is missing its conserved closing phenylalanine or tryptophan, this is likely a read error. This chain uses TRBV5-5 with TRBJ1-1; D possibly corresponds to TRBD1 (6 bases). There are 13 residues in the CDR3. With 4 bases removed from V and 4 bases from J, the gap between germline ends came to 11 bases. Germline lookup yields CDR1 SGHKS and CDR2 YYEKEE (reference sequence). The CDR3 protein is CASSPRGFTEAFC. The CDR3 DNA follows: TGTGCCAGCAGCCCCAGGGGTTTCACTGAAGCTTTCTGT.

This clonotype was observed a few times. V and J are TRBV13 and TRBJ1-1, with TRBD1 as a possible D gene (6 bases). There are 14 residues in the CDR3. Trimming left V 6 bases short and J 4 bases short, with 15 bases between. Germline CDR1 is PRHDT and CDR2 is FYEKMQ (reference sequence). The CDR3 loop is CASSLAGDTTEAFF. The CDR3 DNA reads as TGTGCCAGCAGTCTAGCAGGGGACACCACTGAAGCTTTCTTT.

This clonotype occurred a few times. The V call is TRBV19, the J call TRBJ2-6, with TRBD2 as a possible D gene (6 bases). Between the trimmed V and J ends, which lost 6 bases and 2 bases, there was a span of 17 bases. CDR3 length equals 17 residues. Germline CDR1 is LNHDA and CDR2 is SQIVND (reference sequence). CDR3 DNA sequence: TGTGCCAGTAGCCACTGGGGGGACGCAGCTGGGGCCAACGTCCTGACTTTC. It yields the protein CASSHWGDAAGANVLTF.

This clonotype has only a few counts. This sequence joins TRBV11-3 and TRBJ2-5; TRBD1 agrees at 9 bases. The CDR3 is 16 amino acids. Germline V gene data show CDR1 as SGHNT and CDR2 as YENEEA. With 5 bases clipped from V and 2 bases from J, the junction kept 9 bases outside the gene matches. The CDR3 nucleotides read TGTGCCAGCAGCACCTCGACAGGGGGAGGTCAAGAGACCCAGTACTTC. Its protein product is CASSTSTGGGQETQYF.

J is TRBJ2-7 and V is TRBV12-3 or TRBV12-4; TRBD2 matches 12 bases. V lost 6 bases, J lost 2 bases, and 8 bases stayed unmatched. This CDR3 is 16 amino acids long. The CDR3 is CASSLLRLAGAYEQYF. CDR3 DNA: TGTGCCAGCAGCCTACTACGACTAGCGGGGGCCTACGAGCAGTACTTC.

This clonotype showed up just once. V is TRBV21-1 and J is TRBJ2-7; TRBD1, as called in the table, went unchecked against the DNA. TRBV21-1 is an annotated pseudogene. The CDR3 has 16 amino acids. The CDR3 reads CASSSSTGSGDNEQYF. CDR3 coding DNA: TGTGCCAGCAGCAGTTCCACGGGGAGCGGGGACAATGAGCAGTACTTC.

About this clonotype: A much larger clone sits a single nucleotide away, making a read error possible. The chain's CDR3 is CASSLAPAGANVLTF. The CDR3 DNA reads TGTGCCAGCAGCTTAGCGCCGGCGGGGGCCAACGTCCTGACTTTC. V usage is TRBV7-9 and J usage is TRBJ2-6; D remains ambiguous. Trimming took 0 bases from V and 4 from J, leaving 7 bases between them. Germline V gene data show CDR1 as SEHNR and CDR2 as FQNEAQ (reference sequence). CDR3 length equals 15 residues.

This chain joins TRBV3-1 and TRBJ2-1, with D possibly TRBD2 on 6 matching bases. Trimming removed 3 bases at V and 9 bases at J, with 15 bases between. Per germline, CDR1 LGHDT and CDR2 YNNKEL (reference sequence). The CDR3 length is 14 residues. The CDR3 DNA is TGTGCCAGCAGCCACCGGGACTCGGGGCGTGAGCAGTTCTTC. This sequence encodes CASSHRDSGREQFF.

This sequence joins TRBV7-9 and TRBJ1-2; D is unresolved. The ends were cut back, 2 bases at V and 12 bases at J, with 13 bases in the middle. The CDR3 sequence is 12 residues long. Germline values: CDR1 SEHNR, CDR2 FQNEAQ (reference sequence). The CDR3 here is CASSLNVRENTF. CDR3 nucleotides: TGTGCCAGCAGCTTAAATGTGAGAGAGAACACCTTC.